Below are 30 T cell receptor beta chains sequenced from a single sample in a study of blood T cell repertoires in COVID-19 (dated by TCRdb to the early 2020s). The library was generated by the immunoSEQ multiplex PCR assay. TCRdb took over this immuneACCESS table, retaining in-frame rearrangements with V and J assigned. Such tables are incomplete; in checked studies, under half of the missing clones stem from an unresolved V gene, and the remainder is unexplained. Counted in this sample were over 90,000 clones; roughly 86% of them appeared once. The top ten clonotypes cover about a sixth of the sample. Sequencing was done on a sample of peripheral blood. The receptors derive from a human donor in a cohort sampled during active COVID-19.

CDR3 protein: CASTHLLGRRAGELFF. As DNA, the CDR3 is TGTGCCAGCACGCATCTTTTGGGAAGGAGGGCCGGGGAGCTGTTTTTT. The chain recombines TRBV3-1 (or the pseudogene TRBV3-2) with TRBJ2-2; tentative D call: TRBD2 (6 bases). This CDR3 has 16 residues. Germline assignment: CDR1 LGHDT and CDR2 YNNKEL (reference sequence). The V gene lost 7 bases and the J gene lost 6 bases, with 21 bases spanning the gap.

Here the CDR3 DNA reads TGTGCCAGTAGTATTGAGGGCCCCGGGGAGCTGTTTTTT. This gives the protein CASSIEGPGELFF. The chain uses TRBV19 and TRBJ2-2; D is possibly TRBD2 (5 bases). The V end lost 3 bases, the J end lost 6 bases, and 8 bases lay between the germline ends. Germline V gives CDR1 LNHDA, CDR2 SQIVND (reference sequence). The CDR3 runs to 13 residues.

V is TRBV15 and J is TRBJ1-2; no clear D gene. The CDR3 consists of 13 residues. Germline CDR1 reads LNHNV; CDR2 reads YYDKDF (reference sequence). V was cut by 2 bases and J by 4 bases, with 8 bases left in between. The CDR3: CATSRLGSYGYTF. CDR3 bases: TGTGCCACCAGCAGATTGGGCTCCTATGGCTACACCTTC. The variable domain in full, completed from reference TRBV15 and TRBJ1-2, reads DAMVIQNPRYQVTQFGKPVTLSCSQTLNHNVMYWYQQKSSQAPKLLFHYYDKDFNNEADTPDNFQSRRPNTSFCFLDIRSPGLGDTAMYLCATSRLGSYGYTFGSGTRLTVV.

V gene TRBV7-2 combines with J gene TRBJ2-7; D remains ambiguous. Per the germline V gene, CDR1 is SGHTA and CDR2 is FQGNSA. The CDR3 consists of 13 residues. Trimming left V 1 base short and J 3 bases short, with 7 bases between. The CDR3 nucleotides are TGTGCCAGCAGCTTAGACCAGGTCTACGAGCAGTACTTC. Its translation is CASSLDQVYEQYF.

This clone appeared once. This rearrangement joins TRBV4-3 to TRBJ2-7, with unresolved D. The V end lost 0 bases, the J end lost 2 bases, and 5 bases lay between the germline ends. Germline V gene data show CDR1 as LGHNA and CDR2 as YSLEER. The CDR3 has 13 amino acids. The CDR3 loop reads CASSQDAPYEQYF. The CDR3 coding sequence is TGCGCCAGCAGCCAAGATGCGCCCTACGAGCAGTACTTC.

The chain combines TRBV7-3 with TRBJ2-1; TRBD2 is a possible D gene (6 bases). The CDR3 runs to 14 residues. Trimming stripped 3 bases from V and 4 bases from J, with 10 bases between. CDR1 and CDR2 from the germline V gene are SGHTA and FQGTGA. This CDR3 is CASSFAAGYNEQFF. The CDR3 nucleotides are TGTGCCAGCAGCTTTGCCGCGGGGTACAATGAGCAGTTCTTC.

The chain employs TRBV30 and TRBJ1-1; a weak D match, TRBD1 (6 bases). Germline CDR1 reads GTSNPN; CDR2 reads SVGIG (reference sequence). The CDR3 is made up of 15 amino acids. V dropped 0 bases and J dropped 4 bases, with 15 bases sitting between them. CDR3 in DNA: TGTGCCTGGAGTGTAGGCCCGAGGGGGACCACTGAAGCTTTCTTT. Its protein product is CAWSVGPRGTTEAFF.

The rearrangement uses TRBV7-2 and TRBJ2-3, with TRBD2 matching over 16 bases. The ends lost 5 bases at V and 5 bases at J; junction bases unmatched: 7. This CDR3 spans 17 amino acids. The germline V gene has CDR1 SGHTA and CDR2 FQGNSA. The CDR3 nucleotides are TGTGCCAGCAGCCCCCCGGGACTAGCGGGGGGGCTAGATACGCAGTATTTT. Its protein product is CASSPPGLAGGLDTQYF.

This clone was counted once. The chain recombines TRBV9 with TRBJ1-1, with D unresolved. The V and J ends lost 3 bases and 1 base respectively, with 4 bases between them. The CDR3 is 12 amino acids. The germline V gene encodes CDR1 SGDLS and CDR2 YYNGEE. The CDR3 nucleotides are TGTGCCAGCAGCGGCGGGAACACTGAAGCTTTCTTT. It yields the protein CASSGGNTEAFF.

The genes are TRBV18 and TRBJ1-6; a possible D gene is TRBD1 (5 bases). This CDR3 spans 15 amino acids. Per germline, CDR1 KGHSH and CDR2 LQKENI. V was trimmed by 0 bases and J by 10 bases, leaving 13 bases between them. This CDR3 reads CASSPPQGGESPLHF. Written as DNA, the CDR3 is TGTGCCAGCTCACCACCCCAGGGAGGGGAGTCACCCCTCCACTTT. Variable domain in full (rest from reference TRBV18 and TRBJ1-6): NAGVMQNPRHLVRRRGQEARLRCSPMKGHSHVYWYRQLPEEGLKFMVYLQKENIIDESGMPKERFSAEFPKEGPSILRIQQVVRGDSAAYFCASSPPQGGESPLHFGNGTRLTVT.

The chain employs TRBV5-4 and TRBJ2-2, with D possibly TRBD1 on 5 matching bases. The V end lost 0 bases, the J end lost 6 bases, and 9 bases lay between the germline ends. The CDR3 consists of 14 residues. The germline gives CDR1 SGHNT, CDR2 YYREEE (reference sequence). CDR3 DNA: TGTGCCAGCAGCTTGGACAGGTGGGCCGGGGAGCTGTTTTTT. It encodes CASSLDRWAGELFF.

The CDR3 sequence: CASSHYRPGQGVYEQYF. CDR3 bases: TGCGCCAGCAGCCACTACCGACCGGGACAGGGAGTCTACGAGCAGTACTTC. The V call is TRBV4-1, the J call TRBJ2-7, with 9 bases matching TRBD1. This CDR3 comprises 17 residues. Germline V lookup: CDR1 MGHRA, CDR2 YSYEKL. The trim removed 3 bases at V and 3 bases at J, leaving 12 bases unmatched.

This clone has only a few counts. This sequence joins TRBV2 and TRBJ2-7; 9 bases agree with TRBD1. Germline V CDR1 and CDR2: SNHLY, FYNNEI. The V and J ends lost 6 bases and 7 bases, in that order; junction bases with no gene match: 7. This CDR3 is 13 amino acids long. The CDR3 DNA reads TGTGCCAGCAGCCTACAGGGGGCAGGGGAGCAGTACTTC. As protein: CASSLQGAGEQYF.

This chain joins TRBV18 and TRBJ2-1, with TRBD2 matching 7 bases. The CDR3 is 16 residues long. Germline V gives CDR1 KGHSH, CDR2 LQKENI. The V segment lost 3 bases and the J segment 3 bases; nucleotides outside the gene matches: 8. CDR3 bases: TGTGCCAGCTCACCCCCGGGGAGCGGGATCTACAATGAGCAGTTCTTC. Translating it yields CASSPPGSGIYNEQFF.

The chain combines TRBV12-3 or TRBV12-4 with TRBJ2-5; a weak D match, TRBD1 (5 bases). Trimming removed 6 bases at V and 1 base at J, with 9 bases between. The CDR3 loop spans 13 amino acids. DNA of the CDR3: TGTGCCAGCAGACAGGACACCCAAGAGACCCAGTACTTC. It is translated as CASRQDTQETQYF.

This clone was seen just once. This rearrangement joins TRBV2 to TRBJ2-2; possibly TRBD2 for D (7 bases). V was shortened by 6 bases and J by 4 bases, with 18 bases between the two germline ends. This CDR3 has 16 residues. Germline CDR1 reads SNHLY; CDR2 reads FYNNEI. CDR3 sequence: CASRETAGAGTGELFF. The CDR3, as DNA: TGTGCCAGCAGAGAGACTGCGGGGGCGGGCACCGGGGAGCTGTTTTTT. Variable domain in full (rest from reference TRBV2 and TRBJ2-2): EPEVTQTPSHQVTQMGQEVILRCVPISNHLYFYWYRQILGQKVEFLVSFYNNEISEKSEIFDDQFSVERPDGSNFTLKIRSTKLEDSAMYFCASRETAGAGTGELFFGEGSRLTVL.

This clone has only a few counts. This chain links TRBV27 with TRBJ1-2; TRBD1 matches at 8 bases. This CDR3 has 15 residues. The V segment lost 6 bases and the J segment 5 bases; nucleotides outside the gene matches: 11. CDR1 and CDR2 from the germline V gene are MNHEY and SMNVEV (reference sequence). The DNA for the CDR3 is TGTGCCAGCAGCACCTCGGACAGGGCCTTGTATGGCTACACCTTC. It yields the protein CASSTSDRALYGYTF.

The CDR3 sequence: CASSLGGTVWNEQFF. Written as DNA, the CDR3 is TGTGCCAGCAGCTTAGGGGGGACTGTGTGGAATGAGCAGTTCTTC. J is TRBJ2-1 and V is TRBV11-2, with D possibly being TRBD2 (6 bases). The germline V gene encodes CDR1 SGHAT and CDR2 FQNNGV. Trimming took 1 base from V and 7 from J, leaving 14 bases between them. The CDR3 runs 15 residues.

This chain links TRBV28 with TRBJ2-1, with a possible D match to TRBD2 (5 bases). The CDR3 contains 16 residues. The germline V gene has CDR1 MDHEN and CDR2 SYDVKM. Trimming stripped 5 bases from V and 5 bases from J, with 19 bases between. This CDR3 is CASSPSGLRPHNEQFF. In DNA form, the CDR3 reads TGTGCCAGCAGTCCTTCCGGACTTCGCCCCCACAATGAGCAGTTCTTC.

This CDR3 is CASSPTGATNTEAFF. DNA of the CDR3: TGTGCCAGCAGTCCGACAGGGGCTACGAACACTGAAGCTTTCTTT. The genes are TRBV3-1 (or the pseudogene TRBV3-2) and TRBJ1-1, with 8 bases fitting TRBD1. CDR3 length: 15 amino acids. The trim removed 6 bases at V and 1 base at J, leaving 7 bases unmatched. The germline V gene encodes CDR1 LGHDT and CDR2 YNNKEL (reference sequence).

Here the CDR3 reads CASSLDRGGHYEQYF. DNA of the CDR3: TGTGCCAGCAGCTTAGATCGGGGGGGGCATTACGAGCAGTACTTC. This rearrangement joins TRBV7-2 to TRBJ2-7; 8 nucleotides line up with TRBD2. Germline loops: CDR1 SGHTA, CDR2 FQGNSA. This CDR3 is built from 15 residues. V shed 1 base, J shed 4 bases, and the junction held 6 bases outside the gene matches.

This clone was observed a few times. The chain uses TRBV5-4 and TRBJ1-2; no clear D gene. The CDR3 consists of 14 residues. V gave up 0 bases and J gave up 2 bases, with 8 bases separating them. Per the germline V gene, CDR1 is SGHNT and CDR2 is YYREEE (reference sequence). CDR3 DNA sequence: TGTGCCAGCAGCTTGGGTACCGAGAACTATGGCTACACCTTC. It specifies CASSLGTENYGYTF.

CDR3 nucleotides: TGTGCCAGCAGGCCGACAGGGATCTATGGCTACACCTTC. Protein: CASRPTGIYGYTF. The chain recombines TRBV25-1 with TRBJ1-2, with 7 bases aligning to TRBD1. Germline CDR1 reads MGHDK; CDR2 reads SYGVNS. The CDR3 totals 13 residues. Unmatched junction bases numbered 5, after V lost 6 bases and J lost 4 bases.

The CDR3 sequence: CASSIKGAWEQYF. Here the CDR3 DNA reads TGTGCCAGCAGCATCAAGGGGGCATGGGAGCAGTACTTC. The chain recombines TRBV5-5 with TRBJ2-7, with 7 nucleotides matching TRBD1. CDR3 length equals 13 residues. CDR1 is SGHKS and CDR2 is YYEKEE in the germline V gene (reference sequence). Germline trimming cut 4 bases from V and 7 bases from J; bases unmatched to any gene: 8. Using reference TRBV5-5 and TRBJ2-7 for the parts outside the CDR3, the full variable domain is DAGVTQSPTHLIKTRGQQVTLRCSPISGHKSVSWYQQVLGQGPQFIFQYYEKEERGRGNFPDRFSARQFPNYSSELNVNALLLGDSALYLCASSIKGAWEQYFGPGTRLTVT.

In DNA, the CDR3 is TGTGCCAGCTCCCCCGGGACAGGTAATAGCAATCAGCCCCAGCATTTT. As protein: CASSPGTGNSNQPQHF. The V gene is TRBV18, the J gene TRBJ1-5; 8 bases align to TRBD1. With V trimmed by 6 bases and J by 0 bases, 7 bases remained unmatched. Looked up from germline, CDR1 is KGHSH and CDR2 is LQKENI. This CDR3 is 16 amino acids long.

The chain recombines TRBV19 with TRBJ1-1; D unresolved. V was trimmed by 6 bases and J by 0 bases, leaving 5 bases between them. The CDR3 covers 12 residues. The germline gives CDR1 LNHDA, CDR2 SQIVND (reference sequence). The chain's CDR3 is CASREMNTEAFF. The CDR3 nucleotides are TGTGCCAGTAGGGAGATGAACACTGAAGCTTTCTTT.

V and J are TRBV19 and TRBJ2-1; D perhaps matches TRBD2 (6 bases). The CDR3 length is 15 residues. V gave up 1 base and J gave up 0 bases, with 7 bases separating them. Germline CDR1 and CDR2: LNHDA and SQIVND (reference sequence). CDR3 amino acids: CASSIGGDSYNEQFF. The CDR3 nucleotides are TGTGCCAGTAGTATAGGGGGGGACTCCTACAATGAGCAGTTCTTC.

This chain joins TRBV2 and TRBJ2-5; no definite D call. Germline loops: CDR1 SNHLY, CDR2 FYNNEI. The CDR3 consists of 14 residues. The V end was cut by 7 bases, the J end by 1 base, with 13 bases between. CDR3 nucleotide sequence: TGTGCCAGCATTCCCCTGCGGTCCCAAGAGACCCAGTACTTC. This codes for CASIPLRSQETQYF.

The chain links TRBV4-1 to TRBJ2-2, with TRBD2 matching 12 bases. CDR1 and CDR2 from the germline V gene are MGHRA and YSYEKL. This CDR3 has 16 residues. V gave up 2 bases and J gave up 7 bases; unmatched junction bases: 5. The CDR3 sequence is CASSQPLAGGGGELFF. The DNA for the CDR3 is TGCGCCAGCAGCCAACCGCTAGCGGGGGGGGGCGGGGAGCTGTTTTTT.

This clone was seen only a few times. The V call is TRBV28, the J call TRBJ2-1; 11 nucleotides align to TRBD1. V was pared by 3 bases and J by 7 bases, with 8 bases of the junction left unmatched. Germline loops: CDR1 MDHEN, CDR2 SYDVKM. CDR3 length: 16 amino acids. The CDR3 DNA reads as TGTGCCAGCAGTTTCCCCGGGACAGGGGGTTGGAATGAGCAGTTCTTC. Translating gives CASSFPGTGGWNEQFF.